This passage covers 27 T cell receptor beta chains from one sample sequenced in a study of cytomegalovirus exposure and HLA in healthy donors. The PCR employed 60 Vbeta primers together with 13 Jbeta primers. Clones were sequenced by immunoSEQ multiplex PCR, and TCRdb holds only the in-frame ones, with some missing. The sample consists of around 120,000 clones, under 90% of them appearing once. Sequencing was done on a sample of PBMCs. All receptors derive from a woman in her twenties or thirties in good health and CMV-seronegative.

This clone was detected only once. The chain employs TRBV5-4 and TRBJ2-7; 8 bases match TRBD1. J gave up 3 bases and V 0 bases, and 5 bases lay outside the gene matches. The germline V gene has CDR1 SGHNT and CDR2 YYREEE (reference sequence). This CDR3 is 15 amino acids long. The CDR3 nucleotides are TGTGCCAGCAGCTTGGGGCAGGGGGCGATCTACGAGCAGTACTTC. Translated: CASSLGQGAIYEQYF.

The gene calls are TRBV25-1 and TRBJ2-1, with 8 bases that match TRBD2. Germline V lookup: CDR1 MGHDK, CDR2 SYGVNS. The CDR3 length is 15 residues. The trim removed 1 base at V and 4 bases at J, leaving 3 bases unmatched. The CDR3 is CASSESSGYYNEQFF. The DNA for the CDR3 is TGTGCCAGCAGTGAATCTAGCGGGTATTACAATGAGCAGTTCTTC.

J is TRBJ1-5 and V is TRBV28, with a weak D call TRBD1 (6 bases). V was trimmed by 7 bases and J by 0 bases, leaving 10 bases between them. Germline-derived CDR1 and CDR2 are MDHEN and SYDVKM. The CDR3 covers 14 residues. The CDR3 nucleotides read TGTGCCAGCAAGACAGGATATAGCAATCAGCCCCAGCATTTT. Encoded protein: CASKTGYSNQPQHF.

J is TRBJ2-5 and V is TRBV10-2, with 9 bases identical to TRBD2. CDR1 is WSHSY, CDR2 SAAADI, per germline. The V segment lost 1 base and the J segment 3 bases; nucleotides outside the gene matches: 6. This CDR3 contains 16 residues. CDR3 nucleotides: TGCGCCAGCAGTGAGTTTCCTAGCGGGGAGAAAGAGACCCAGTACTTC. Translating it yields CASSEFPSGEKETQYF.

The chain is built from TRBV27 and TRBJ1-5, with 7 nucleotides matching TRBD1. V dropped 6 bases and J dropped 5; count of bases not matched to a gene: 4. The CDR3 totals 13 residues. The germline CDR1 and CDR2 sequences are MNHEY and SMNVEV (reference sequence). The CDR3: CASSYGTDQPQHF. CDR3 nucleotide sequence: TGTGCCAGCAGCTACGGGACAGATCAGCCCCAGCATTTT.

The sample holds one count of this clone. This rearrangement joins TRBV5-1 to TRBJ2-3, with 7 bases identical to TRBD1. The CDR3 covers 16 residues. J lost 0 bases, V lost 7 bases, and 11 bases had no gene match. Germline lookup yields CDR1 SGHRS and CDR2 YFSETQ. The CDR3 loop is CASSRLLGQSTDTQYF. CDR3 bases: TGCGCCAGCTCTAGGTTGCTGGGACAGAGCACAGATACGCAGTATTTT.

The V call is TRBV7-9, the J call TRBJ2-3; D is uncertain. The V and J ends lost 5 bases and 4 bases respectively, with 10 bases between them. Germline CDR1 reads SEHNR; CDR2 reads FQNEAQ (reference sequence). The CDR3 has 13 amino acids. The CDR3: CASSLPGPDTQYF. CDR3 sequence (DNA): TGTGCCAGCAGCCTACCTGGGCCAGATACGCAGTATTTT.

The chain joins TRBV5-4 to TRBJ2-3; D might be TRBD2 (5 bases). Looked up from germline, CDR1 is SGHNT and CDR2 is YYREEE (reference sequence). The CDR3 has 13 residues. V shed 4 bases and J shed 0 bases, with 6 bases lying between them. CDR3 DNA: TGTGCCAGCAGCCCTAGCAGCACAGATACGCAGTATTTT. Amino acids: CASSPSSTDTQYF.

J is TRBJ2-7 and V is TRBV15; TRBD1 agrees at 8 bases. The CDR3 is made up of 15 amino acids. CDR1 and CDR2 from the germline V gene are LNHNV and YYDKDF (reference sequence). V lost 1 base to trimming and J lost 3 bases; unmatched junction nucleotides: 5. CDR3 nucleotide sequence: TGTGCCACCAGCAGAGGTTCGACAGGGGTCTACGAGCAGTACTTC. Translation: CATSRGSTGVYEQYF.

The V gene is TRBV27, the J gene TRBJ2-2; 11 nucleotides match TRBD2. CDR1 is MNHEY and CDR2 is SMNVEV in the germline V gene (reference sequence). Trimming took 5 bases from V and 6 from J; bases not matched to a gene: 8. CDR3 length: 16 residues. CDR3 in amino acids: CASSRTSGSLAGELFF. The CDR3, as DNA: TGTGCCAGCAGTCGTACTAGCGGGAGCCTTGCCGGGGAGCTGTTTTTT.

The chain couples TRBV6-4 to TRBJ2-3; 14 bases agree with TRBD2. Germline-derived CDR1 and CDR2 are MRHNA and SNTAGT. The CDR3 covers 15 residues. The ends lost 6 bases at V and 4 bases at J; junction bases unmatched: 3. The DNA for the CDR3 is TGTGCCAGCAGCCGACTAGCGGGAGGGCCAGATACGCAGTATTTT. Translation gives CASSRLAGGPDTQYF.

The V and J genes are TRBV19 and TRBJ1-5; maybe TRBD1 (5 bases). CDR1 and CDR2 (germline): LNHDA, SQIVND (reference sequence). The CDR3 is 15 amino acids. V was pared by 5 bases and J by 0 bases, with 11 bases between. As DNA, the CDR3 is TGTGCCAGTAGTGGGGGGGATTATAGCAATCAGCCCCAGCATTTT. Residues: CASSGGDYSNQPQHF.

J is TRBJ2-4 and V is TRBV4-1; 11 nucleotides agree with TRBD2. This CDR3 spans 18 amino acids. J lost 2 bases, V lost 1 base, and 7 bases had no gene match. Germline V gene sequence: CDR1 MGHRA, CDR2 YSYEKL. This CDR3 is CASSQGLAGGSPKNIQYF. The CDR3 DNA follows: TGCGCCAGCAGCCAAGGGCTAGCGGGAGGTTCCCCCAAAAACATTCAGTACTTC.

The rearrangement uses TRBV6-1 and TRBJ1-4; possibly TRBD1 for D (6 bases). The V and J ends lost 3 bases and 6 bases respectively, with 11 bases between them. The CDR3 extends over 14 amino acids. Germline V gives CDR1 MNHNS, CDR2 SASEGT. CDR3 in DNA: TGTGCCAGCAGTGACCGGGACACATATGAAAAACTGTTTTTT. Amino acid sequence: CASSDRDTYEKLFF.

The chain joins TRBV10-2 to TRBJ2-1, with 9 bases identical to TRBD1. V was clipped by 7 bases and J by 4 bases; unmatched bases: 8. Germline lookup yields CDR1 WSHSY and CDR2 SAAADI. The CDR3 is 15 amino acids. The CDR3: CASKKDRGGYNEQFF. The CDR3 nucleotides are TGCGCCAGCAAAAAGGACAGGGGAGGATACAATGAGCAGTTCTTC.

V and J are TRBV10-3 and TRBJ2-1; 7 nucleotides align to TRBD2. Trimming removed 8 bases from V and 6 bases from J; junction bases left unmatched: 7. This CDR3 has 13 amino acids. The germline gives CDR1 ENHRY, CDR2 SYGVKD. CDR3 sequence (DNA): TGTGCCATCGAGGCTAGCGGCACCAATGAGCAGTTCTTC. This gives the protein CAIEASGTNEQFF.

V usage is TRBV29-1 and J usage is TRBJ1-1, with 7 bases identical to TRBD1. CDR3 length: 14 amino acids. J lost 0 bases, V lost 5 bases, and 6 bases had no gene match. From germline, CDR1 is SQVTM and CDR2 ANQGSEA. The CDR3 here is CSVRRDSMNTEAFF. In nucleotides, the CDR3 is TGCAGCGTTCGGAGGGACAGCATGAACACTGAAGCTTTCTTT.

The chain couples TRBV19 to TRBJ1-5; TRBD1 agrees at 9 bases. Per germline, CDR1 LNHDA and CDR2 SQIVND (reference sequence). The trim removed 1 base at V and 6 bases at J, leaving 7 bases unmatched. This CDR3 contains 16 residues. DNA of the CDR3: TGTGCCAGTAGTATAGTAAACAGGGGGCAAGGTCAGCCCCAGCATTTT. Protein: CASSIVNRGQGQPQHF.

This clone came up once. J is TRBJ2-3 and V is TRBV10-3; the match to TRBD2 covers 11 bases. Trimming removed 6 bases from V and 0 bases from J; junction bases left unmatched: 5. The CDR3 loop spans 16 amino acids. Germline assignment: CDR1 ENHRY and CDR2 SYGVKD. CDR3 sequence reads: CAIRPTSGASTDTQYF. In DNA, the CDR3 is TGTGCCATCAGGCCGACTAGCGGGGCAAGCACAGATACGCAGTATTTT.

V is TRBV7-2 and J is TRBJ2-7, with 7 bases fitting TRBD2. This CDR3 spans 16 amino acids. CDR1 SGHTA and CDR2 FQGNSA come from the germline V gene. V lost 5 bases, J lost 0 bases, and 10 bases stayed unmatched. Here the CDR3 DNA reads TGTGCCAGCAGCAAAAGCGCTAGCGGTAGCTCCTACGAGCAGTACTTC. Translating it yields CASSKSASGSSYEQYF.

V and J are TRBV2 and TRBJ2-7, with 14 bases that match TRBD2. After removal of 1 base from V and 0 bases from J, the junction contained 5 bases not matched to a gene. The CDR3 sequence is 18 residues long. Germline CDR1 SNHLY, CDR2 FYNNEI. The CDR3 loop is CASSEGTSGRHLSYEQYF. The CDR3 DNA follows: TGTGCCAGCAGTGAAGGGACTAGCGGGAGGCACCTCTCCTACGAGCAGTACTTC.

This chain uses TRBV5-1 with TRBJ2-5, with D unclear. Trimming stripped 4 bases from V and 4 bases from J, with 14 bases between. This CDR3 comprises 14 residues. Germline V lookup: CDR1 SGHRS, CDR2 YFSETQ. The chain's CDR3 is CASSLDGSPETQYF. The CDR3 coding sequence is TGCGCCAGCAGCCTGGACGGTTCCCCAGAGACCCAGTACTTC.

V usage is TRBV19 and J usage is TRBJ2-1, with TRBD2 matching over 8 bases. With V trimmed by 4 bases and J by 2 bases, 4 bases remained unmatched. The length of the CDR3 is 15 residues. Germline V gene data show CDR1 as LNHDA and CDR2 as SQIVND (reference sequence). The CDR3 here is CASSRPGLAYNEQFF. CDR3 nucleotide sequence: TGTGCCAGTAGTAGACCGGGACTAGCCTACAATGAGCAGTTCTTC.

This clone was seen a single time. The chain uses TRBV5-1 and TRBJ2-5; D perhaps matches TRBD1 (5 bases). From germline, CDR1 is SGHRS and CDR2 YFSETQ. The germline V and J ends were trimmed by 0 bases and 1 base, with 7 bases remaining between them. The CDR3 consists of 14 residues. The CDR3 DNA reads TGCGCCAGCAGCTTGGTTGACAGCCAAGAGACCCAGTACTTC. Translating gives CASSLVDSQETQYF.

The chain joins TRBV18 to TRBJ2-3; weak D call: TRBD2 (6 bases). The CDR3 length is 13 residues. Trimming pared 3 bases from V and 5 bases from J, leaving 9 bases between. From germline, CDR1 is KGHSH and CDR2 LQKENI. The CDR3: CASSPEGLDTQYF. CDR3 in DNA: TGTGCCAGCTCACCGGAGGGGCTAGATACGCAGTATTTT.

The chain couples TRBV9 to TRBJ2-7; TRBD1 matches at 11 bases. Per germline, CDR1 SGDLS and CDR2 YYNGEE. This CDR3 comprises 15 residues. V trimming: 2 bases; J trimming: 5 bases; junction bases outside the gene matches: 6. The CDR3: CASSVRTGGLDEQYF. The CDR3 region has the DNA TGTGCCAGCAGCGTCCGGACAGGGGGCTTAGACGAGCAGTACTTC.

The CDR3 spells CASSFGTGGTEAFF. The CDR3 DNA follows: TGCGCCAGCAGCTTCGGGACAGGGGGCACTGAAGCTTTCTTT. The J gene is TRBJ1-1, the V gene TRBV5-1, with 11 bases identical to TRBD1. V lost 2 bases and J lost 4; bases outside the gene matches: 1. The CDR3 has 14 residues. CDR1 is SGHRS, CDR2 YFSETQ, per germline.